Given below is one TCR beta chain in context. Libraries were prepared by immunoSEQ multiplex PCR; TCRdb keeps only in-frame clonotypes and omits some of them. The sample consists of about 190,000 clones, around 80% of them appearing once. The sample comes from a study of blood T cell repertoires in COVID-19. This CDR3 is 16 amino acids long. After removal of 3 bases from V and 4 bases from J, the junction contained 8 bases not matched to a gene. Germline values: CDR1 GTSNPN, CDR2 SVGIG (reference sequence). This chain joins TRBV30 and TRBJ2-1; the match to TRBD2 covers 11 bases. Source material: peripheral blood. The receptor comes from a man between 50 and 59 years old with active or convalescent COVID-19. The CDR3 sequence is CAWRSPLAGGYNEQFF. CDR3 DNA sequence: TGTGCCTGGAGATCGCCTCTAGCGGGAGGTTACAATGAGCAGTTCTTC.